These T cell receptor beta chains were read from a single sample in a study of Graves' ophthalmopathy and Graves' hyperthyroidism. One entry per CDR3 protein, called by TCRdb with MiXCR from the multiplex PCR reads. Here the sample spans hundreds of thousands of distinct CDR3 sequences, 35% to 50% being singletons. Specimen: peripheral blood. The receptors were gathered from an adult man with Graves' ophthalmopathy. Each CDR3 is given with its conserved first and last residue. A D gene is named only where the DNA matches it firmly. The listing skips clone size in some rows; elsewhere it reads once, few, many or a size class.

J gene,V gene,clone size,D gene,CDR3 protein,CDR3 DNA
TRBJ2-7,TRBV29-1,-,TRBD2,CSVETGLASEQYF,TGCAGCGTTGAAACAGGACTAGCGAGTGAGCAGTACTTC
TRBJ1-2,TRBV14,many,TRBD1,CASSQAGQGNYGYTF,TGTGCCAGCAGCCAAGCGGGACAGGGGAACTATGGCTACACCTTC
TRBJ2-5,TRBV4-1,many,-,CASSQAWGETQYF,TGCGCCAGCAGCCAAGCTTGGGGGGAGACCCAGTACTTC
TRBJ2-2,TRBV25-1,-,-,CASSELGVVSAGTGELFF,TGTGCCAGCAGTGAATTGGGTGTGGTTTCAGCGGGTACCGGGGAGCTGTTTTTT
TRBJ2-5,TRBV9,-,-,CASSQDRWAPPAEETQYF,TGTGCCAGCAGCCAAGATCGTTGGGCGCCCCCGGCCGAAGAGACCCAGTACTTC
TRBJ1-1,TRBV10-3,-,-,CAISESFGVMVFF,TGTGCCATCAGTGAGTCCTTCGGGGTTATGGTTTTCTTT
TRBJ2-7,TRBV10-3,many,-,CAISEPSTYEQYF,TGTGCCATCAGTGAGCCCTCGACCTACGAGCAGTACTTC
TRBJ2-7,TRBV20-1,many,-,CSALRGETYEQYF,TGCAGTGCTCTAAGAGGGGAAACCTACGAGCAGTACTTC
TRBJ1-6,TRBV25-1,-,-,CASRDRADYNSPLHF,TGTGCCAGCAGAGATCGGGCGGACTATAATTCACCCCTCCACTTT
TRBJ2-7,TRBV7-2,-,-,CASTLTGNYGYEQYF,TGTGCCAGCACCCTCACAGGGAACTATGGCTACGAGCAGTACTTC
TRBJ2-7,TRBV15,many,-,CATSSRDKPYEQYF,TGTGCCACCAGCTCCCGGGACAAACCATACGAGCAGTACTTC
TRBJ2-3,TRBV29-1,-,TRBD1,CSAVGIRDRGSDTQYF,TGCAGCGCCGTAGGAATCCGGGACAGGGGAAGTGATACGCAGTATTTT
TRBJ1-2,TRBV2,many,-,CASSPSVGRFYGYTF,TGTGCCAGCTCCCCCAGCGTGGGGAGGTTCTATGGCTACACCTTC
TRBJ2-5,TRBV29-1,-,-,CSFGDTPQETQYF,TGCAGCTTCGGCGACACCCCCCAAGAGACCCAGTACTTC
TRBJ2-5,TRBV14,-,TRBD2,CASSQDLGFPGLAGEKTQYF,TGTGCCAGCAGCCAAGATCTTGGATTTCCGGGACTAGCGGGAGAAAAGACCCAGTACTTC
TRBJ1-1,TRBV20-1,many,-,CSARDRGGTEAFF,TGCAGTGCTAGAGATCGGGGTGGCACTGAAGCTTTCTTT
TRBJ1-5,TRBV7-9,few,-,CASSQGWAGDSNQPQHF,TGTGCCAGCAGCCAAGGGTGGGCGGGTGATAGCAATCAGCCCCAGCATTTT
TRBJ1-4,TRBV25-1,-,-,CASSQRDGQDEKLSF,TGTGCCAGCTCCCAGAGGGACGGCCAGGATGAAAAACTGTCTTTT
TRBJ2-7,TRBV24-1,many,-,CATSYQGSYEQYF,TGTGCCACCAGCTACCAGGGCTCCTACGAGCAGTACTTC
TRBJ1-1,TRBV2,many,TRBD1,CASKLDRDFEAFF,TGTGCCAGTAAACTTGACAGGGACTTTGAAGCTTTCTTT
TRBJ1-1,TRBV29-1,-,-,CSVEETNTEAFF,TGCAGCGTTGAAGAGACCAACACTGAAGCTTTCTTT
TRBJ1-2,TRBV2,many,-,CASGGPRGYTF,TGTGCCAGCGGAGGGCCGCGTGGCTACACCTTC
TRBJ2-2,TRBV6-6,few,-,CASSYPDTYTGELFF,TGTGCCAGCAGTTACCCAGACACGTACACCGGGGAGCTGTTTTTT
TRBJ1-3,TRBV7-8,-,-,CASSSSQGGNTIYF,TGTGCCAGCAGCTCTAGCCAGGGTGGAAACACCATATATTTT
TRBJ2-7,TRBV10-3,-,-,CAGSLPGRRVYEQYF,TGTGCCGGCAGTTTACCCGGACGGCGGGTCTACGAGCAGTACTTC
TRBJ2-3,TRBV29-1,few,-,CSIYTDTQYF,TGCAGCATTTACACAGATACGCAGTATTTT
TRBJ1-5,TRBV19,many,-,CASSMGQGTEPQHF,TGTGCCAGTAGTATGGGGCAGGGGACCGAACCCCAGCATTTT
TRBJ1-2,TRBV12-3/TRBV12-4,many,-,CASSPEAGSTYGYTF,TGTGCCAGCAGTCCCGAGGCGGGATCCACCTATGGCTACACCTTC
TRBJ1-1,TRBV12-3/TRBV12-4,-,-,CASSEWAGGAAEAFF,TGTGCCAGCAGTGAATGGGCGGGGGGTGCGGCTGAAGCTTTCTTT
TRBJ1-2,TRBV6-5,few,-,CASSPRGSGYTF,TGTGCCAGCAGTCCCCGAGGTAGTGGCTACACCTTC
TRBJ1-6,TRBV10-3,-,-,CAISGSVPTDNSPLHF,TGTGCCATCAGTGGCAGTGTCCCGACGGATAATTCACCCCTCCACTTT
TRBJ2-7,TRBV27,-,-,CASRPKTAYEQYF,TGTGCCAGCAGGCCGAAGACAGCCTACGAGCAGTACTTC
TRBJ1-1,TRBV10-1,-,TRBD1,CASSESIFHDRDETEAFF,TGCGCCAGCAGTGAGTCCATCTTTCATGACAGGGATGAAACTGAAGCTTTCTTT
TRBJ1-2,TRBV5-5,-,TRBD1,CASSPRDRGRYDYGYTF,TGTGCCAGCAGCCCCCGGGACAGGGGACGCTACGACTATGGCTACACCTTC
TRBJ2-7,TRBV4-1,-,TRBD2,CASSWVAGSYEQYF,TGCGCCAGCAGCTGGGTAGCGGGTTCCTACGAGCAGTACTTC
TRBJ2-6,TRBV7-9,many,-,CASSSSRGSGANVLTF,TGTGCCAGCAGCTCCTCACGGGGCTCTGGGGCCAACGTCCTGACTTTC
TRBJ1-1,TRBV29-1,-,TRBD1,CGVRQGENTEAFF,TGCGGCGTAAGGCAGGGGGAAAACACTGAGGCTTTCTTT
TRBJ1-4,TRBV7-2,-,-,CASSLGGAVLFF,TGTGCCAGCAGCTTAGGGGGGGCCGTACTGTTTTTT
TRBJ2-5,TRBV10-3,-,TRBD2,CAARPGGQETQYF,TGTGCCGCACGACCGGGAGGGCAAGAGACCCAGTACTTC
TRBJ1-5,TRBV20-1,-,-,CSARGMGDQPQHF,TGCAGTGCTAGGGGAATGGGGGATCAGCCCCAGCATTTT
TRBJ2-7,TRBV11-2,-,TRBD2,CAWSAGGVYEQYF,TGTGCCTGGTCAGCGGGAGGGGTCTACGAGCAGTACTTC
TRBJ1-1,TRBV2,many,-,CASSGQKNTEAFF,TGTGCCAGCAGTGGACAGAAGAACACTGAAGCTTTCTTT
TRBJ1-2,TRBV25-1,many,TRBD1,CASRGTGTGTGYTF,TGTGCCAGCAGGGGAACCGGGACAGGGACTGGCTACACCTTC
TRBJ1-1,TRBV19,many,-,CASIEGQLNTEAFF,TGTGCCAGTATAGAAGGGCAATTGAACACTGAAGCTTTCTTT
TRBJ2-5,TRBV10-3,once,TRBD2,CAISGGAETQYF,TGTGCCATCAGCGGGGGGGCAGAGACCCAGTACTTC
TRBJ2-2,TRBV2,-,-,CASSEAAAVGELFF,TGTGCCAGCAGTGAAGCGGCGGCGGTCGGGGAGCTGTTTTTT
TRBJ1-3,TRBV2,many,-,CASSGLPGPHGNTIYF,TGTGCCAGCAGTGGACTCCCGGGACCTCATGGAAACACCATATATTTT
TRBJ2-5,TRBV9,many,TRBD2,CASSVETSTETQYF,TGTGCCAGCAGCGTCGAGACTAGCACGGAGACCCAGTACTTC